The sequence of this T cell receptor beta chain was determined in a study of blood T cell repertoires in COVID-19. Study-level information: Acute-phase and convalescent COVID-19 samples originated in the United States, Italy and Spain.

Method: immunoSEQ multiplex PCR; TCRdb's copy keeps in-frame clones and lacks some. The table records 250,000 to 300,000 clones, nearly 90% of them present only once. Germline V CDR1 and CDR2: GTSNPN, SVGIG (reference sequence). The CDR3 has 15 amino acids. Trimming took off 0 bases at V and 1 base at J, with 10 bases between the two ends. During the 2 weeks before they entered the study, exposed participants had met someone with a PCR-confirmed or clinician-diagnosed COVID-19 case. The sequence was obtained from a woman in her fifties or sixties who had been exposed to COVID-19. The sample was PBMCs or T cells enriched from blood (not recorded which). V and J are TRBV30 and TRBJ1-5; tentatively, D is TRBD1 (5 bases). CDR3 nucleotides: TGTGCCTGGAGTGTTTCAGGGCCGAGCAATCAGCCCCAGCATTTT. This gives the protein CAWSVSGPSNQPQHF.